One sample yielded the 22 T cell receptor beta chains listed below, sequenced in a study of blood T cell repertoires in COVID-19. The table came from immunoSEQ multiplex PCR; TCRdb's copy has only in-frame clones and leaves some out. The profile shows more than 60,000 clones, approximately 91% of them singletons. The sequenced material came from peripheral blood. The source of these receptors is a woman aged 50 to 60 with active or convalescent COVID-19.

The V gene is TRBV9, the J gene TRBJ2-3; the D gene is possibly TRBD1 (7 bases). The CDR3 loop spans 15 amino acids. V was pared by 3 bases and J by 5 bases, with 16 bases between. CDR1 is SGDLS, CDR2 YYNGEE, per germline. The CDR3 here is CASSADPGGIDTQYF. The DNA for the CDR3 is TGTGCCAGCAGCGCCGACCCAGGGGGGATAGATACGCAGTATTTT.

This clone was found once. The DNA of the CDR3 is TGTGCCTCCGAGGGAACAGGGGGCGTCCCTAATAACTATGGCTACACCTTC. Protein: CASEGTGGVPNNYGYTF. This rearrangement joins TRBV30 to TRBJ1-2; 9 bases are a match to TRBD1. V lost 7 bases to trimming and J lost 1 base; unmatched junction nucleotides: 16. Germline loops: CDR1 GTSNPN, CDR2 SVGIG (reference sequence). CDR3 length: 17 residues.

This chain links TRBV9 with TRBJ2-2; 7 bases are shared with TRBD1. Germline values: CDR1 SGDLS, CDR2 YYNGEE. The CDR3 has 16 amino acids. V gave up 4 bases and J gave up 5 bases; unmatched junction bases: 11. CDR3 residues: CASSSRQGGLTGELFF. As DNA, the CDR3 is TGTGCCAGCAGCTCTCGACAGGGTGGATTGACCGGGGAGCTGTTTTTT.

The rearrangement joins TRBV3-1 (or the pseudogene TRBV3-2) to TRBJ1-6, with TRBD1 identical over 7 bases. CDR1 is LGHDT, CDR2 YNNKEL, per germline (reference sequence). The V and J ends lost 6 bases and 5 bases, in that order; junction bases with no gene match: 4. The CDR3 contains 14 residues. This chain's CDR3 is CASRQGQNNSPLHF. DNA for the CDR3: TGTGCCAGCAGGCAGGGACAGAATAATTCACCCCTCCACTTT.

This sequence joins TRBV12-5 and TRBJ2-5; TRBD2 agrees at 7 bases. The CDR3 loop spans 15 amino acids. Germline trimming cut 0 bases from V and 5 bases from J; bases unmatched to any gene: 6. Germline V gene sequence: CDR1 LGHNT, CDR2 FRNRAP. The CDR3 region has the DNA TGTGCTAGTGGTTTGGTGGGGGGGATCGGGGAGACCCAGTACTTC. Translation: CASGLVGGIGETQYF. Drawing the rest from reference TRBV12-5 and TRBJ2-5, the complete variable domain is DARVTQTPRHKVTEMGQEVTMRCQPILGHNTVFWYRQTMMQGLELLAYFRNRAPLDDSGMPKDRFSAEMPDATLATLKIQPSEPRDSAVYFCASGLVGGIGETQYFGPGTRLLVL.

The CDR3 region is CASSSPMVLHGGSPDTQYF. CDR3 DNA sequence: TGTGCCAGCAGCTCCCCCATGGTTCTTCATGGGGGGAGCCCAGATACGCAGTATTTT. The rearrangement links TRBV9 to TRBJ2-3; a possible D gene is TRBD2 (6 bases). V was pared by 4 bases and J by 4 bases, with 28 bases between. This CDR3 is 19 amino acids long. The germline gives CDR1 SGDLS, CDR2 YYNGEE.

As DNA, the CDR3 is TGTGCCAGCAGCGCACTAGAAAAACCCACAGATACGCAGTATTTT. Its protein product is CASSALEKPTDTQYF. This rearrangement joins TRBV7-3 to TRBJ2-3; D perhaps matches TRBD2 (5 bases). V was cut by 5 bases and J by 2 bases, with 14 bases left in between. CDR1 SGHTA and CDR2 FQGTGA come from the germline V gene. This CDR3 comprises 15 residues.

The V and J genes are TRBV5-1 and TRBJ2-7, with 11 nucleotides matching TRBD1. With V trimmed by 4 bases and J by 0 bases, 3 bases remained unmatched. The CDR3 extends over 15 amino acids. Looked up from germline, CDR1 is SGHRS and CDR2 is YFSETQ. CDR3 region: CASSTGTGGSYEQYF. The DNA for the CDR3 is TGCGCCAGCAGCACAGGGACAGGGGGCTCCTACGAGCAGTACTTC. Looking up the rest from reference TRBV5-1 and TRBJ2-7 gives the full variable domain: KAGVTQTPRYLIKTRGQQVTLSCSPISGHRSVSWYQQTPGQGLQFLFEYFSETQRNKGNFPGRFSGRQFSNSRSEMNVSTLELGDSALYLCASSTGTGGSYEQYFGPGTRLTVT.

The CDR3 is CASSLVGTRTEAFF. The CDR3 region has the DNA TGTGCCAGCAGCTTAGTTGGGACAAGAACTGAAGCTTTCTTT. The chain couples TRBV7-9 to TRBJ1-1; TRBD1 is a possible D gene (6 bases). V lost 1 base and J lost 5, with 11 bases in between. Germline V gene data show CDR1 as SEHNR and CDR2 as FQNEAQ (reference sequence). CDR3 size: 14 residues.

The chain has TRBV29-1 and TRBJ2-5; 9 nucleotides agree with TRBD1. The germline CDR1 and CDR2 sequences are SQVTM and ANQGSEA. There are 13 residues in the CDR3. V dropped 6 bases and J dropped 1; count of bases not matched to a gene: 3. The CDR3 DNA reads as TGCAGCGTGGGGACAGGGTTCCAAGAGACCCAGTACTTC. This encodes CSVGTGFQETQYF.

The V and J genes are TRBV6-5 and TRBJ1-2; 8 bases line up with TRBD1. Trimming took 5 bases from V and 4 from J; bases not matched to a gene: 6. Germline-derived CDR1 and CDR2 are MNHEY and SVGAGI. This CDR3 contains 14 residues. CDR3 in amino acids: CASSPGTGIYGYTF. The CDR3 DNA is TGTGCCAGCAGTCCCGGGACAGGAATCTATGGCTACACCTTC.

The V call is TRBV5-1, the J call TRBJ1-1; possibly TRBD1 for D (6 bases). Trimming removed 6 bases at V and 2 bases at J, with 17 bases between. The V gene's germline CDR1 is SGHRS and CDR2 YFSETQ. CDR3 length: 15 residues. The CDR3: CASTGGQLQNTEAFF. In DNA, the CDR3 is TGCGCCAGCACGGGGGGCCAACTTCAAAACACTGAAGCTTTCTTT.

Only a few counts were recorded for this clone. The chain is built from TRBV7-9 and TRBJ1-5, with a possible D match to TRBD1 (5 bases). Trimming took 5 bases from V and 2 from J, leaving 10 bases between them. CDR3 length: 14 amino acids. CDR1 SEHNR and CDR2 FQNEAQ come from the germline V gene (reference sequence). The CDR3 region is CASSGGVGNQPQHF. Here the CDR3 DNA reads TGTGCCAGCAGCGGAGGGGTTGGCAATCAGCCCCAGCATTTT.

This sequence joins TRBV18 and TRBJ1-2, with D perhaps TRBD1 (5 bases). The CDR3 is 14 residues long. V lost 1 base to trimming and J lost 4 bases, with 10 bases between them. Germline-derived CDR1 and CDR2 are KGHSH and LQKENI. CDR3 coding DNA: TGTGCCAGCTCACCACGTGGAGGGGCCTATGGCTACACCTTC. This codes for CASSPRGGAYGYTF.

This clone was seen only a few times. The chain uses TRBV15 and TRBJ1-5, with D unclear. CDR1 and CDR2 (germline): LNHNV, YYDKDF (reference sequence). The CDR3 runs 15 residues. Between the trimmed V and J ends, which lost 5 bases and 0 bases, there was a span of 11 bases. In nucleotides, the CDR3 is TGTGCCACCAGCGACTACAAGAATAGCAATCAGCCCCAGCATTTT. It yields the protein CATSDYKNSNQPQHF.

The chain recombines TRBV4-1 with TRBJ2-5, with a weak D call TRBD2 (5 bases). Germline-derived CDR1 and CDR2 are MGHRA and YSYEKL. V was cut by 0 bases and J by 5 bases, with 13 bases left in between. The CDR3 extends over 15 amino acids. The DNA for the CDR3 is TGCGCCAGCAGCCAAGATCCCCCGGGAAGGGAGACCCAGTACTTC. Translating gives CASSQDPPGRETQYF.

The chain employs TRBV7-3 and TRBJ2-3; possible D gene TRBD2, 5 bases. Trimming shortened V by 0 bases and J by 8 bases, and 12 bases separated the two germline ends. The germline CDR1 and CDR2 sequences are SGHTA and FQGTGA. The CDR3 totals 14 residues. The CDR3 nucleotides are TGTGCCAGCAGCTTAACCCCTAGCTCAACTACGCAGTATTTT. Translated, it gives CASSLTPSSTTQYF.

The rearrangement joins TRBV4-2 to TRBJ2-3, with unresolved D. The V gene's germline CDR1 is LGHNA and CDR2 YNFKEQ. The CDR3 covers 13 residues. Trimming shortened V by 4 bases and J by 8 bases, and 13 bases separated the two germline ends. The CDR3 reads CASSPTGLGTQYF. The CDR3 region has the DNA TGTGCCAGCAGCCCAACGGGTCTCGGTACGCAGTATTTT.

The table lists this clone with a count of one. This chain connects TRBV27 to TRBJ1-4, with a tentative D call TRBD1 (5 bases). V dropped 1 base and J dropped 2 bases, with 8 bases sitting between them. The CDR3 spans 15 residues. Germline CDR1 MNHEY, CDR2 SMNVEV (reference sequence). CDR3 in DNA: TGTGCCAGCAGTTTATTGCCAGGGACTAATGAAAAACTGTTTTTT. Translated: CASSLLPGTNEKLFF.

This clone has just a few counts. The chain carries TRBV5-4 and TRBJ1-1, with TRBD1 matching 10 bases. V lost 4 bases and J lost 5; bases outside the gene matches: 8. This CDR3 comprises 15 residues. Looked up from germline, CDR1 is SGHNT and CDR2 is YYREEE (reference sequence). The CDR3 is CASSARQGAGTEAFF. CDR3 nucleotides: TGTGCCAGCAGCGCTAGACAGGGGGCAGGAACTGAAGCTTTCTTT.

The chain carries TRBV27 and TRBJ2-1, with TRBD2 identical over 16 bases. The CDR3 covers 19 residues. The junction had 8 bases not matched to a gene; V was cut back by 5 bases and J by 1 base. Germline V CDR1 and CDR2: MNHEY, SMNVEV (reference sequence). CDR3 DNA sequence: TGTGCCAGCAGTCACGGGACTAGCGGGAGGGCCGGGTCCTACAATGAGCAGTTCTTC. This gives the protein CASSHGTSGRAGSYNEQFF.

The V call is TRBV18, the J call TRBJ2-1, with TRBD2 matching 7 bases. The trim removed 3 bases at V and 3 bases at J, leaving 5 bases unmatched. The CDR3 runs 15 residues. Germline CDR1 reads KGHSH; CDR2 reads LQKENI. The CDR3 reads CASSPAGDFYNEQFF. As DNA, the CDR3 is TGTGCCAGCTCACCGGCGGGAGACTTCTACAATGAGCAGTTCTTC.